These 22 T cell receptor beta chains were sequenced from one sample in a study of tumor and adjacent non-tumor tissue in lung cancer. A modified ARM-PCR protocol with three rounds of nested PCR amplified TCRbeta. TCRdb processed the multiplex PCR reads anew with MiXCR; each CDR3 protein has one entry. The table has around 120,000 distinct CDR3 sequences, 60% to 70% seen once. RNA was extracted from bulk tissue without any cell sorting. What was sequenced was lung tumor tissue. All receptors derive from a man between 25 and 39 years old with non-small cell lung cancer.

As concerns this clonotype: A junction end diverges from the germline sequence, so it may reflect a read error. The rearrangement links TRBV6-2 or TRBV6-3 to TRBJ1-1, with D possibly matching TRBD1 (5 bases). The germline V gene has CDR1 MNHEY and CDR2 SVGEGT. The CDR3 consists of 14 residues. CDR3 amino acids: CASTFHPGTTGAFF. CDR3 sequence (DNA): TGTGCCAGCACCTTCCATCCTGGGACCACTGGAGCTTTCTTT.

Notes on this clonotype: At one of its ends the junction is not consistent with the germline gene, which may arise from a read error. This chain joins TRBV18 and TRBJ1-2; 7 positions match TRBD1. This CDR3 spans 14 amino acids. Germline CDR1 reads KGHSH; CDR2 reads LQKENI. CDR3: CASSPQGDNYGYTF. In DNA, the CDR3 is TGTGCCAGCTCACCCCAGGGGGACAACTATGGCTACACCTTT.

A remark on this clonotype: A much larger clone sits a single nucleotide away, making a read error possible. The DNA for the CDR3 is TGCAGCGTTTCTCAGACACTAGCAACCTCCGGGTACGAGCAGTACTTC. Translated: CSVSQTLATSGYEQYF. This chain connects TRBV29-1 to TRBJ2-7, with a possible D match to TRBD2 (6 bases). This CDR3 has 16 residues. V dropped 5 bases and J dropped 4 bases, with 24 bases sitting between them. Germline V gene lookup returns CDR1 SQVTM and CDR2 ANQGSEA.

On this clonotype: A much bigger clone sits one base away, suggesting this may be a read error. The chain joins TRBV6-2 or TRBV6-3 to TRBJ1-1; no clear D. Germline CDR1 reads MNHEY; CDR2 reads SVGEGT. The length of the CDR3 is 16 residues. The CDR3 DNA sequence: TGTGACAGCAGTTACTCGATTTCAGCCTACAACACTGAAGCTTTCTTT. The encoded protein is CDSSYSISAYNTEAFF.

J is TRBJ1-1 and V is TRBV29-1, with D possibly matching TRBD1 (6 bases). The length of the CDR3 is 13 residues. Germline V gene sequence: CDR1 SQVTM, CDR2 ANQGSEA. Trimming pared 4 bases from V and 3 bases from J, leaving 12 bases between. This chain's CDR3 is CSVGGRGHTEAFF. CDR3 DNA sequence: TGCAGCGTTGGGGGCAGGGGACACACTGAAGCTTTCTTT. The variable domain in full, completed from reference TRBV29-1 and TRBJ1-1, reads SAVISQKPSRDICQRGTSLTIQCQVDSQVTMMFWYRQQPGQSLTLIATANQGSEATYESGFVIDKFPISRPNLTFSTLTVSNMSPEDSSIYLCSVGGRGHTEAFFGQGTRLTVV.

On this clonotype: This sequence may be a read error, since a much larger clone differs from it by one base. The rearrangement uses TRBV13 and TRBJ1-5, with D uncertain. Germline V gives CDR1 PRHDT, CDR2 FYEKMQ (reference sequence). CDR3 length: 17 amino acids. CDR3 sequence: CAGSFRGRERSNQPQHF. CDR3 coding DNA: TGTGCCGGCAGCTTCCGAGGGAGGGAGCGAAGCAATCAGCCCCAGCATTTT.

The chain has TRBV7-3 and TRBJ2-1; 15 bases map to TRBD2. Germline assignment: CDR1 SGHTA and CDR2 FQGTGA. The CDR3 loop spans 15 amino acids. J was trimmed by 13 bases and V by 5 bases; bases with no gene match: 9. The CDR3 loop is CASSPRTSGRGDQFF. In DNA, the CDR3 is TGTGCCAGCAGCCCCCGGACTAGCGGGAGGGGTGACCAGTTCTTC.

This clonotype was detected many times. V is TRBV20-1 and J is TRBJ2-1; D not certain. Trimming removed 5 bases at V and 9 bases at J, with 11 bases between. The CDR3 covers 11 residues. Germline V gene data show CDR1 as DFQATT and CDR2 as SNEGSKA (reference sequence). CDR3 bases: TGCAGTGCTCTATTGAACGGTGAGCAGTTCTTC. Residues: CSALLNGEQFF.

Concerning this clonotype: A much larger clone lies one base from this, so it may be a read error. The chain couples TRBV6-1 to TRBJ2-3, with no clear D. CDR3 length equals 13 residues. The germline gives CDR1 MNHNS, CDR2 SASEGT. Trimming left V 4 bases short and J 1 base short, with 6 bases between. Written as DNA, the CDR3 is TGTGCCAGCAGTGCGCAGGGCACAGATACGCAGTATTTT. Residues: CASSAQGTDTQYF.

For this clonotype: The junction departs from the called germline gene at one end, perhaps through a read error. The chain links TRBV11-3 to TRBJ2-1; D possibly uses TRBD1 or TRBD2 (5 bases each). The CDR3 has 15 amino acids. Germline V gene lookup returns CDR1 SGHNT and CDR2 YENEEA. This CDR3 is CVSSSLGVGAGEQFF. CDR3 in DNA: TGTGTCAGCAGCTCACTGGGAGTAGGGGCAGGGGAGCAGTTCTTC.

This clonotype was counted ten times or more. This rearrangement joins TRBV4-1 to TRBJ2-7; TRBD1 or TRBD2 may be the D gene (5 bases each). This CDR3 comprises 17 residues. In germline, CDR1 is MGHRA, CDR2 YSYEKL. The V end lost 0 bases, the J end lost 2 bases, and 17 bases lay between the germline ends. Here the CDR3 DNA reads TGCGCCAGCAGCCAAGAGGGACGGGGAAATCCCACCTACGAGCAGTACTTC. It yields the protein CASSQEGRGNPTYEQYF.

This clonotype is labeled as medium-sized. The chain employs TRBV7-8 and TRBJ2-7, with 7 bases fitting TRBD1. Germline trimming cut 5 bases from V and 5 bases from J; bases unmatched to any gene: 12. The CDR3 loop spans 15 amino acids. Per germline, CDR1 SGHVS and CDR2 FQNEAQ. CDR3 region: CASSMTGSMGHEQYF. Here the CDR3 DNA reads TGTGCCAGCAGCATGACAGGGTCGATGGGCCACGAGCAGTACTTC.

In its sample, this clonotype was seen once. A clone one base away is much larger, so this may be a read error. Here the CDR3 reads CASSLESSGLNSYEQYF. The CDR3 bases are TGTGCCAGCAGTTTAGAATCTAGCGGGCTAAACTCCTACGAGCAGTACTTC. The chain couples TRBV12-3 or TRBV12-4 to TRBJ2-7; 8 bases match TRBD2. The CDR3 sequence is 17 residues long. V trimming: 1 base; J trimming: 0 bases; junction bases outside the gene matches: 8.

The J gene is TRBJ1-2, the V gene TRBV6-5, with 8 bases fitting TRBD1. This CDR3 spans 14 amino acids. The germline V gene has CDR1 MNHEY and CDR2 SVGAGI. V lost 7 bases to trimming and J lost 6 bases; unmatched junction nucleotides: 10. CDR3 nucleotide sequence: TGTGCCAGCAATTGGCCGACAGGGGCAGATGGCTACACCTTC. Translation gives CASNWPTGADGYTF.

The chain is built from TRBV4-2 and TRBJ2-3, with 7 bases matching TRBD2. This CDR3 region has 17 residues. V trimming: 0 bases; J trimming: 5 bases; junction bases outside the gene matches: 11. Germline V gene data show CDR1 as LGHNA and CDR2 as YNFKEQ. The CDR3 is CASSQDRQRGRIDTQYF. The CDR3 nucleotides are TGTGCCAGCAGCCAAGATAGACAGCGGGGCCGCATAGATACGCAGTATTTT.

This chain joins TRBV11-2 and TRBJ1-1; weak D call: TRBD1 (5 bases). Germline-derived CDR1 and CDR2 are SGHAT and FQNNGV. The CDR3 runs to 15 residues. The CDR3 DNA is TGTACCAACAGCTTAGGGGCCACCCTGAACACTGAAGCTTTCTTT. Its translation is CTNSLGATLNTEAFF.

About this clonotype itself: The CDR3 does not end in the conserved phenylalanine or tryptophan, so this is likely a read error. The CDR3 reads CSARGGTGVGQPQYL. CDR3 DNA sequence: TGCAGTGCTAGAGGAGGGACAGGGGTCGGTCAGCCCCAGTATCTT. V gene TRBV20-1 combines with J gene TRBJ1-5; 10 bases fit TRBD1. The J call may be in error: the DNA end matches TRBJ2-3 better. Germline V CDR1 and CDR2: DFQATT, SNEGSKA (reference sequence). This CDR3 contains 15 residues.

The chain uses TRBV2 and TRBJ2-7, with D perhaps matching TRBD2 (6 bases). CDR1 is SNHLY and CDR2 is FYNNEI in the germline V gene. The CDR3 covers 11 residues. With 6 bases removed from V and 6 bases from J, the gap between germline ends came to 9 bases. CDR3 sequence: CASRGGSEQYF. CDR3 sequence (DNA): TGTGCCAGCAGGGGGGGTAGCGAGCAGTACTTC. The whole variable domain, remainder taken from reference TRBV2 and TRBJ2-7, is EPEVTQTPSHQVTQMGQEVILRCVPISNHLYFYWYRQILGQKVEFLVSFYNNEISEKSEIFDDQFSVERPDGSNFTLKIRSTKLEDSAMYFCASRGGSEQYFGPGTRLTVT.

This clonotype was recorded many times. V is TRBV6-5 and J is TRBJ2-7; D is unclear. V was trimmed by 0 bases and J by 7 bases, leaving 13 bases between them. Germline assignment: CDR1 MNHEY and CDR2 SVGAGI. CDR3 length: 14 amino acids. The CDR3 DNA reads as TGTGCCAGCAGTTACTCGGGCTCCCCGCGAGAGCAGTACTTC. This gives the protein CASSYSGSPREQYF.

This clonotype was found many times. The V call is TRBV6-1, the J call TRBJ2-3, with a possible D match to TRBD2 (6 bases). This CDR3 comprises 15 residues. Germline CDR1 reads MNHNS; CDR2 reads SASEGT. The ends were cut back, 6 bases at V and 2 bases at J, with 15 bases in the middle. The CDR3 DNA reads TGTGCCAGCAGGAGGTGGGGGACTTCCACAGATACGCAGTATTTT. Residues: CASRRWGTSTDTQYF.

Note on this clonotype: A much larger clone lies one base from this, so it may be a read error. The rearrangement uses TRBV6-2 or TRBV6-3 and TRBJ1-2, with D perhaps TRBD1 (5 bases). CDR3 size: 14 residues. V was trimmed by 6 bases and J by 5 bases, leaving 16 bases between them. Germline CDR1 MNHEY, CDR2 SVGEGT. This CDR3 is CASRRQRAAYGYTF. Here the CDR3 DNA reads TGTGCCAGCAGGCGACAGAGGGCTGCTTATGGCTACACCTTC.

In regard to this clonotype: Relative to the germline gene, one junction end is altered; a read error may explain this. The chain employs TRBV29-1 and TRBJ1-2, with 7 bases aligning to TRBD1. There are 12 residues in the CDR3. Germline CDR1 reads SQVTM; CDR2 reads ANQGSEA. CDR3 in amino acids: CRVARTGEGYTF. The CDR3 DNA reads TGCAGGGTCGCCCGGACAGGCGAAGGTTACACATTC.